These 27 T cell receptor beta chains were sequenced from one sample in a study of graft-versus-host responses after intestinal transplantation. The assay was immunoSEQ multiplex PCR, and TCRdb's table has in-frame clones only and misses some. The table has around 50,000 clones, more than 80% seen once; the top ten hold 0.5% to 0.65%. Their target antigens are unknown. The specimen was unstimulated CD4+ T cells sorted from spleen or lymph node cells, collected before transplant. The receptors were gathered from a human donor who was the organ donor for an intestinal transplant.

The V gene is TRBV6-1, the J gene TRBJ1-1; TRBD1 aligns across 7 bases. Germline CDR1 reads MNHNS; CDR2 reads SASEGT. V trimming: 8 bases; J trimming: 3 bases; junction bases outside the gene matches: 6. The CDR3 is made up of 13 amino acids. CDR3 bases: TGTGCCAGCGCAGCCCAGGGGGACACTGAAGCTTTCTTT. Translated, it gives CASAAQGDTEAFF.

The CDR3 protein is CASSSSTSGSTDTQYF. CDR3 DNA sequence: TGTGCCAGCAGTTCGTCGACTAGCGGGAGCACAGATACGCAGTATTTT. The genes are TRBV2 and TRBJ2-3; 10 nucleotides line up with TRBD2. This CDR3 spans 16 amino acids. In germline, CDR1 is SNHLY, CDR2 FYNNEI. Trimming removed 5 bases from V and 0 bases from J; junction bases left unmatched: 5.

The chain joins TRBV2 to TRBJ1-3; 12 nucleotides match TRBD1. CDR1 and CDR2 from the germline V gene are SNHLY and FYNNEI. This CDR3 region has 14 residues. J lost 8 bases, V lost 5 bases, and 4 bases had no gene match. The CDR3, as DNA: TGTGCCAGCAGTAGGGACAGGGGGCGGGACACCATATATTTT. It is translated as CASSRDRGRDTIYF.

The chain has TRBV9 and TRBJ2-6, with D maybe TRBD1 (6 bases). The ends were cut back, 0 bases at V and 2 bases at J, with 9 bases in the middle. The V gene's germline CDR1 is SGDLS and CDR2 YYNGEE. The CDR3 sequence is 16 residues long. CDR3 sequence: CASSVESGAGANVLTF. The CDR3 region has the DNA TGTGCCAGCAGCGTAGAGTCAGGGGCTGGGGCCAACGTCCTGACTTTC.

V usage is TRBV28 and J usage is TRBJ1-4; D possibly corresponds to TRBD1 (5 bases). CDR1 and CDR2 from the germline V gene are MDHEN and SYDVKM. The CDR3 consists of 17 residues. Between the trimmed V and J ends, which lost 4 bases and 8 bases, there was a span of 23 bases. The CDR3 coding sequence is TGTGCCAGCAGTTCCGGACGCCCCGCGGGGGGGGGAGAAAAACTGTTTTTT. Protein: CASSSGRPAGGGEKLFF.

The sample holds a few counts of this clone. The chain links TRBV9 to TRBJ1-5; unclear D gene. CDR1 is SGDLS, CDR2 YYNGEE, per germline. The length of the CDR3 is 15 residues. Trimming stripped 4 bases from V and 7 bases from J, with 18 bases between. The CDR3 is CASSQDKAGNQPQHF. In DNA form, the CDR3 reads TGTGCCAGCAGCCAAGATAAAGCGGGAAACCAGCCCCAGCATTTT.

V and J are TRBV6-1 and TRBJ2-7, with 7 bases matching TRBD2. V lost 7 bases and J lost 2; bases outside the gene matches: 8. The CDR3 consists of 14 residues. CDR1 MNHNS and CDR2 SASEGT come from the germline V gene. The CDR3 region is CASKRAGATYEQYF. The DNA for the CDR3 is TGTGCCAGCAAACGCGCGGGAGCTACCTACGAGCAGTACTTC.

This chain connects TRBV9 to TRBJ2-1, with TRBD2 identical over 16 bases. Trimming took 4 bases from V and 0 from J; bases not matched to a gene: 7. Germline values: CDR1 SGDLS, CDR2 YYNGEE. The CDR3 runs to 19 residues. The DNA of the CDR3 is TGTGCCAGCAGCTCGCCGGGACTAGCGGGAGGGCTCTCCTACAATGAGCAGTTCTTC. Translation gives CASSSPGLAGGLSYNEQFF.

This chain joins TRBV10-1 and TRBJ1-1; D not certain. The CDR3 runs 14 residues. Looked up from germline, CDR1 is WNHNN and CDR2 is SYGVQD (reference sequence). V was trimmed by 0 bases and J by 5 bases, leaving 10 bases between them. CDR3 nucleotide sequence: TGCGCCAGCAGTGAGTCTTCGGGAAATACTGAAGCTTTCTTT. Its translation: CASSESSGNTEAFF.

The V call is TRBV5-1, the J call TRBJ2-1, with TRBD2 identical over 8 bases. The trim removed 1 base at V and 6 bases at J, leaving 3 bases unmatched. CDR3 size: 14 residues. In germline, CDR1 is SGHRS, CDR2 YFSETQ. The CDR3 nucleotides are TGCGCCAGCAGCTTGTATAGCGGGATCAATGAGCAGTTCTTC. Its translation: CASSLYSGINEQFF.

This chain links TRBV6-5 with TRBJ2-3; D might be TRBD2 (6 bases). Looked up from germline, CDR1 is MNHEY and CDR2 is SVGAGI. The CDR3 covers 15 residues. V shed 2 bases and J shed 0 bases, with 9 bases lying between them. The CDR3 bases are TGTGCCAGCAGTTACCGCGGGACTAGCACAGATACGCAGTATTTT. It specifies CASSYRGTSTDTQYF.

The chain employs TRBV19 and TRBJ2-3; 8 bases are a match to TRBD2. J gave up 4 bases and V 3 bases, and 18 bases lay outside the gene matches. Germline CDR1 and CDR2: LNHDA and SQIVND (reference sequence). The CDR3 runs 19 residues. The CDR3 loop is CASSMKREGPGRRADTQYF. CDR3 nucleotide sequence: TGTGCCAGTAGTATGAAACGGGAGGGCCCAGGTCGTCGAGCAGATACGCAGTATTTT.

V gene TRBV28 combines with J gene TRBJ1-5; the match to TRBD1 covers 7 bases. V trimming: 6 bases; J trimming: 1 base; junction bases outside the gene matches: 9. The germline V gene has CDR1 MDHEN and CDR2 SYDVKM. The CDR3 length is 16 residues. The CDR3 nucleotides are TGTGCCAGCAGGACCGGGACAGTGGTAAGCAATCAGCCCCAGCATTTT. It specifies CASRTGTVVSNQPQHF.

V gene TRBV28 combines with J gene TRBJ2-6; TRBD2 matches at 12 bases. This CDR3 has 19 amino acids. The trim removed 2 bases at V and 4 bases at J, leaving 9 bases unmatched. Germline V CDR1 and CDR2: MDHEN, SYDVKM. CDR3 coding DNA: TGTGCCAGCAGTTTAAGGCTAGCGGGAGGGCCTAGGGGGGCCAACGTCCTGACTTTC. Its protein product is CASSLRLAGGPRGANVLTF. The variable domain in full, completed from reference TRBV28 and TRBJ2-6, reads DVKVTQSSRYLVKRTGEKVFLECVQDMDHENMFWYRQDPGLGLRLIYFSYDVKMKEKGDIPEGYSVSREKKERFSLILESASTNQTSMYLCASSLRLAGGPRGANVLTFGAGSRLTVL.

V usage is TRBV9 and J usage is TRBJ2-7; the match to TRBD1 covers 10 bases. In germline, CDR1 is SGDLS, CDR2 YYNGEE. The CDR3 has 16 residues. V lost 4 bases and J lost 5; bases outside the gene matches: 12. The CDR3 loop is CASSSHPGQGTHEQYF. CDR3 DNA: TGTGCCAGCAGCAGCCACCCGGGACAGGGGACCCACGAGCAGTACTTC.

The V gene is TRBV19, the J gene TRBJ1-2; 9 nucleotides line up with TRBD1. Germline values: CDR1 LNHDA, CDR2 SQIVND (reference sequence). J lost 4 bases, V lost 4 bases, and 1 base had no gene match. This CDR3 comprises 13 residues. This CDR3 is CASSRTGAYGYTF. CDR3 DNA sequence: TGTGCCAGTAGTAGGACAGGGGCCTATGGCTACACCTTC.

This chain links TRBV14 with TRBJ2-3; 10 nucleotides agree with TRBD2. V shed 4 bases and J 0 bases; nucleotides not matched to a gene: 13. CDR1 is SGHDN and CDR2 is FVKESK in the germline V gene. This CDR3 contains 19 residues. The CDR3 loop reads CASSRELAGGLSSTDTQYF. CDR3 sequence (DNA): TGTGCCAGCAGCCGCGAGTTAGCGGGAGGACTTTCTAGCACAGATACGCAGTATTTT.

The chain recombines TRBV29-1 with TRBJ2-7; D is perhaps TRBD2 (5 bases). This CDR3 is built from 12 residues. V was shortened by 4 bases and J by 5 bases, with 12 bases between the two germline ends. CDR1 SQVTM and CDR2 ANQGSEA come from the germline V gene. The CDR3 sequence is CSVGTRMDEQYF. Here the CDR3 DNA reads TGCAGCGTTGGTACTAGAATGGACGAGCAGTACTTC.

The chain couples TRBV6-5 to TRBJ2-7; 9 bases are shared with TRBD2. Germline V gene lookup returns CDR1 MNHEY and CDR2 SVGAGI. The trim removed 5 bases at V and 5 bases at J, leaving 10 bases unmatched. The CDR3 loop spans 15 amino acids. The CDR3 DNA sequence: TGTGCCAGCAGTGGCCTGGGACTAGCTAAAGACGAGCAGTACTTC. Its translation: CASSGLGLAKDEQYF.

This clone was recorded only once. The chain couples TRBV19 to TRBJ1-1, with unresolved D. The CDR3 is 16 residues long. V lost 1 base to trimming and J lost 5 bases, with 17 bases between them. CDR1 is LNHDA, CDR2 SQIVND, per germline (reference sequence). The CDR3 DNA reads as TGTGCCAGTAGTATAGTTACGCCTCAGAGGTCAACTGAAGCTTTCTTT. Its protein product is CASSIVTPQRSTEAFF.

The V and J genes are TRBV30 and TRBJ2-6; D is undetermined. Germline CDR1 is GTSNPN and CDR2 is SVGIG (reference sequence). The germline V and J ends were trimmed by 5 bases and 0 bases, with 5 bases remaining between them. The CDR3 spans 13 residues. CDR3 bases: TGTGCCTGGGAGGTCTCTGGGGCCAACGTCCTGACTTTC. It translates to CAWEVSGANVLTF.

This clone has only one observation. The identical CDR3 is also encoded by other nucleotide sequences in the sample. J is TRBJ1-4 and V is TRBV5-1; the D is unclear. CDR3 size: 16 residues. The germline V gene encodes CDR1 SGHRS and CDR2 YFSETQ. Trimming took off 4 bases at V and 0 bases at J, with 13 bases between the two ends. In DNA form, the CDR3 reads TGCGCCAGCAGCGCCGGGGAACTCTCAACTAATGAAAAACTGTTTTTT. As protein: CASSAGELSTNEKLFF.

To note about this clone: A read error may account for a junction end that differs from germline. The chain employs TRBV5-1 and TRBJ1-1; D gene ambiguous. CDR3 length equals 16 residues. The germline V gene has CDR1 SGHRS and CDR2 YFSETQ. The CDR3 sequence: CASSLVVGSGNAEAFF. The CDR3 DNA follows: TGCGCCAGCAGCTTGGTCGTCGGCAGCGGGAACGCTGAAGCTTTCTTT.

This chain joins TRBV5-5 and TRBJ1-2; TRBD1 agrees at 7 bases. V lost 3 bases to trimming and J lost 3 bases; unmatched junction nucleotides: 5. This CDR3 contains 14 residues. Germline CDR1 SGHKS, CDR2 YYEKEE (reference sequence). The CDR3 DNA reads TGTGCCAGCAGCTCCGGGACAGACTACTATGGCTACACCTTC. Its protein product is CASSSGTDYYGYTF.

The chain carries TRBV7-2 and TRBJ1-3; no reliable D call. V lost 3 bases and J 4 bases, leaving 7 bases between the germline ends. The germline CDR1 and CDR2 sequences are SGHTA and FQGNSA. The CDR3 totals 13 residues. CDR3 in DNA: TGTGCCAGCAGCTTCAGTGTAGGAAACACCATATATTTT. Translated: CASSFSVGNTIYF. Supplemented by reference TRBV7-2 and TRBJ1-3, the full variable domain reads GAGVSQSPSNKVTEKGKDVELRCDPISGHTALYWYRQSLGQGLEFLIYFQGNSAPDKSGLPSDRFSAERTGGSVSTLTIQRTQQEDSAVYLCASSFSVGNTIYFGEGSWLTVV.

The CDR3 nucleotides read TGCAGTGCAGCCAGGTCCTACGAGCAGTACTTC. Translated: CSAARSYEQYF. The chain links TRBV20-1 to TRBJ2-7; D not certain. The CDR3 has 11 residues. Germline lookup yields CDR1 DFQATT and CDR2 SNEGSKA (reference sequence). V was trimmed by 6 bases and J by 1 base, leaving 7 bases between them.

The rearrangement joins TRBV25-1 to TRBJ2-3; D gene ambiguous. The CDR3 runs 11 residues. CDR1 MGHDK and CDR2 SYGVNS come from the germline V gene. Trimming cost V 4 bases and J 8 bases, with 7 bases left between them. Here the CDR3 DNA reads TGTGCCAGCAGTGGGTTCGGTACGCAGTATTTT. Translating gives CASSGFGTQYF.